These 13 T cell receptor beta chains came from one sample sequenced in a study of vaccination effects on CD4 cells after COVID-19. Before any sequencing was done, the ViraFEST assay used viral peptide pools to expand antigen-specific CD4+ T cells. CD4+ T cells were isolated after around 10 days of culture. Vaccinated recipients, who were negative for nucleocapsid antibodies, had no history of SARS-CoV-2 infection. Clones were sequenced by immunoSEQ multiplex PCR, and TCRdb holds only the in-frame ones, with some missing. The sample includes tens of thousands of clones, roughly 70% of them seen just once. No cognate antigen is known for these TCRs. The material sequenced was CD4+ T cells from PBMCs cultured with HCoV-OC43 spike peptides, taken before COVID-19 vaccination. Regarding subset: HCoV-OC43 spike overlapping peptide pool stimulation. Source of these receptors: a human donor who received a COVID-19 vaccine.

The chain combines TRBV7-2 with TRBJ2-7; D not resolved. The V gene's germline CDR1 is SGHTA and CDR2 FQGNSA. The V gene lost 6 bases and the J gene lost 7 bases, with 13 bases spanning the gap. The CDR3 totals 12 residues. The CDR3 protein is CASSQTVAEQYF. The CDR3 DNA reads as TGTGCCAGCAGTCAAACTGTGGCGGAGCAGTACTTC.

The chain carries TRBV4-2 and TRBJ2-7; weak D call: TRBD2 (6 bases). The CDR3 has 13 residues. Germline V gene lookup returns CDR1 LGHNA and CDR2 YNFKEQ. V was trimmed by 1 base and J by 5 bases, leaving 9 bases between them. DNA of the CDR3: TGTGCCAGCAGCCAAGCCGGGGGTCACGAGCAGTACTTC. It encodes CASSQAGGHEQYF.

The J gene is TRBJ2-3, the V gene TRBV7-2; a weak D match, TRBD2 (6 bases). V was trimmed by 3 bases and J by 0 bases, leaving 10 bases between them. The germline gives CDR1 SGHTA, CDR2 FQGNSA. The CDR3 runs 15 residues. This CDR3 reads CASSLGSGSTDTQYF. CDR3 coding DNA: TGTGCCAGCAGCTTGGGGAGCGGGAGCACAGATACGCAGTATTTT.

The V call is TRBV13, the J call TRBJ2-7; 9 nucleotides agree with TRBD1. This CDR3 is 12 amino acids long. The germline gives CDR1 PRHDT, CDR2 FYEKMQ (reference sequence). V lost 7 bases and J lost 7; bases outside the gene matches: 5. CDR3 protein: CASNNRGLEQYF. In nucleotides, the CDR3 is TGTGCCAGCAACAACAGGGGGCTAGAGCAGTACTTC.

A few counts support this clone. This rearrangement joins TRBV27 to TRBJ1-6; a possible D gene is TRBD1 (6 bases). Trimming stripped 5 bases from V and 9 bases from J, with 11 bases between. The CDR3 is made up of 13 amino acids. The V gene's germline CDR1 is MNHEY and CDR2 SMNVEV (reference sequence). CDR3 residues: CASSNTGSSPLHF. The CDR3 coding sequence is TGTGCCAGCAGTAACACAGGGAGTTCACCCCTCCACTTT.

About this clone: Its ends do not fully match the called genes, so a read error is possible. The V gene is TRBV5-4, the J gene TRBJ1-1; 7 bases align to TRBD1. CDR1 is SGHNT, CDR2 YYREEE, per germline (reference sequence). The CDR3 has 13 residues. The CDR3 spells CASSRGQNPEAFF. CDR3 bases: TGTGCCAGCAGCCGGGGACAGAACCCTGAAGCTTTCTTT.

This rearrangement joins TRBV28 to TRBJ2-3; D is unclear. Germline CDR1 reads MDHEN; CDR2 reads SYDVKM. V lost 4 bases to trimming and J lost 8 bases, with 7 bases between them. This CDR3 is built from 11 residues. Here the CDR3 reads CASSSRATQYF. The CDR3 DNA reads as TGTGCCAGCAGTTCACGAGCTACGCAGTATTTT.

This clone was recorded once. The junction departs from the called germline gene at one end, perhaps through a read error. The V gene is TRBV5-4, the J gene TRBJ2-3; possible D gene TRBD2, 7 bases. Germline loops: CDR1 SGHNT, CDR2 YYREEE (reference sequence). This CDR3 is 16 amino acids long. DNA for the CDR3: TGTGCCAGCAGCTTGGCGTCCCAAGCGGGACACCGGCAGGGTACGTTT. It specifies CASSLASQAGHRQGTF.

The gene calls are TRBV18 and TRBJ2-3; a possible D gene is TRBD1 (5 bases). Trimming removed 0 bases at V and 0 bases at J, with 10 bases between. Germline V gene sequence: CDR1 KGHSH, CDR2 LQKENI. The CDR3 length is 16 residues. The CDR3 DNA reads TGTGCCAGCTCACCACCGCAGGGTAGGAGCACAGATACGCAGTATTTT. This sequence encodes CASSPPQGRSTDTQYF.

The sample holds a few counts of this clone. V and J are TRBV7-2 and TRBJ1-2, with D possibly TRBD1 on 5 matching bases. Per germline, CDR1 SGHTA and CDR2 FQGNSA. The CDR3 totals 15 residues. V was shortened by 1 base and J by 8 bases, with 17 bases between the two germline ends. The chain's CDR3 is CASSLDLLGTVGYTF. The CDR3 DNA follows: TGTGCCAGCAGCTTAGACTTGTTAGGGACCGTGGGCTACACCTTC.

This clone was seen only a few times. The chain couples TRBV27 to TRBJ1-2, with 9 positions matching TRBD1. The germline V gene has CDR1 MNHEY and CDR2 SMNVEV (reference sequence). V gave up 6 bases and J gave up 3 bases; unmatched junction bases: 11. The CDR3 is 16 amino acids. The DNA of the CDR3 is TGTGCCAGCAGCCGAAGTACAGGGGGCGGCCACTATGGCTACACCTTC. As protein: CASSRSTGGGHYGYTF.

This chain links TRBV3-1 (or the pseudogene TRBV3-2) with TRBJ1-4, with D uncertain. The germline gives CDR1 LGHDT, CDR2 YNNKEL (reference sequence). CDR3 length: 11 residues. Trimming stripped 4 bases from V and 7 bases from J, with 4 bases between. The CDR3 DNA follows: TGTGCCAGCAGCCTAACTGAAAAACTGTTTTTT. Its protein is CASSLTEKLFF.

In this sample, this clone turned up a few times. The rearrangement uses TRBV28 and TRBJ2-2; 15 positions agree with TRBD2. This CDR3 is 18 amino acids long. After removal of 6 bases from V and 4 bases from J, the junction contained 9 bases not matched to a gene. The V gene's germline CDR1 is MDHEN and CDR2 SYDVKM. The CDR3 nucleotides are TGTGCCAGCAGGCGTCGGACTAGCGGGAGGGCCGGCACCGGGGAGCTGTTTTTT. Translation gives CASRRRTSGRAGTGELFF.